Given below is one T cell receptor beta chain in context. The antigen remains unidentified. Sequenced with the Oncomine TCR Beta short-read assay was DNA taken from cultured CD4+ T cells. MiXCR was run by TCRdb on the PCR reads, yielding one entry per CDR3 protein. The table has around 26,000 distinct CDR3 sequences, 62% seen once. Germline V gene sequence: CDR1 DFQATT, CDR2 SNEGSKA (reference sequence). The V end lost 3 bases, the J end lost 1 base, and 14 bases lay between the germline ends. CDR3 length: 15 residues. Treatment here: roughly 10-day PBMC culture with coronavirus spike peptide pools or control peptides (ViraFEST assay). Following expansion of antigen-specific T cells with peptide pools, ViraFEST then sequenced TCRs. This entry is derived from a study of vaccination and CD4 T cells after COVID-19. Across the study: A median of about 100 days (range 35 to 161) separated diagnosis from post-COVID sampling.

Sequencing was performed on CD4+ T cells from blood, cultured in vitro. The chain has TRBV20-1 and TRBJ2-3, with D possibly matching TRBD1 (6 bases). This sequence was found in a human donor who had recovered from COVID-19. CDR3 DNA sequence: TGCAGTGCTAGCCCCCCCAGGGGTGGCACAGATACGCAGTATTTT. Translated: CSASPPRGGTDTQYF.